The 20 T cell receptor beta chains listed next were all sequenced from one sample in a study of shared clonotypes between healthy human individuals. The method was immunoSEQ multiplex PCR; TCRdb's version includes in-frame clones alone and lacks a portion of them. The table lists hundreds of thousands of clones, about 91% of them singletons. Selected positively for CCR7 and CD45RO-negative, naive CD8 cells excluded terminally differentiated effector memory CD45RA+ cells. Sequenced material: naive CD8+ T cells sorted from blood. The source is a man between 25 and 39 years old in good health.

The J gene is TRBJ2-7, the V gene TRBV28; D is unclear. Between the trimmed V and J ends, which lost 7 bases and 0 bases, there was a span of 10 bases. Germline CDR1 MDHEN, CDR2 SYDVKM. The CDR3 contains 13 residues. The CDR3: CASISSSSYEQYF. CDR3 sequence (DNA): TGTGCCAGCATAAGTTCGAGCTCCTACGAGCAGTACTTC.

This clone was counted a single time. The DNA for the CDR3 is TGTGCCATCAGTGAGTCGATAGGGGGCTATTCTAACTATGGCTACACCTTC. Translation gives CAISESIGGYSNYGYTF. The chain joins TRBV10-3 to TRBJ1-2, with 7 bases identical to TRBD1. The germline gives CDR1 ENHRY, CDR2 SYGVKD. V was clipped by 0 bases and J by 0 bases; unmatched bases: 7. This CDR3 has 17 residues.

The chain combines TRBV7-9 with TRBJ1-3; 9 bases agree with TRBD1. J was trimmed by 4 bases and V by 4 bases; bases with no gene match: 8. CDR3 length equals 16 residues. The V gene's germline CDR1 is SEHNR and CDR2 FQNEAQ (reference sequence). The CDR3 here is CASSSGTGIVGNTIYF. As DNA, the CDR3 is TGTGCCAGCAGCTCGGGGACAGGGATTGTCGGAAACACCATATATTTT.

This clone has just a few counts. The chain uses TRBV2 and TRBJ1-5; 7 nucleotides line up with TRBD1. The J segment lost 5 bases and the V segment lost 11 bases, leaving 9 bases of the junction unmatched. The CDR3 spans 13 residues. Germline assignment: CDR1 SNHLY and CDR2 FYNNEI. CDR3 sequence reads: CAYSQGGDQPQHF. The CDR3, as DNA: TGTGCCTACAGCCAGGGGGGGGATCAGCCCCAGCATTTT.

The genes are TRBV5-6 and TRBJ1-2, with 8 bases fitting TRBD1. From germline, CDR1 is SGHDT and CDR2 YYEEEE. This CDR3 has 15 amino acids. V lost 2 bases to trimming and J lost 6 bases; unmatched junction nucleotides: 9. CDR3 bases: TGTGCCAGCAGCTTTGGGACAGGTAGGCCCGATGGCTACACCTTC. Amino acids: CASSFGTGRPDGYTF.

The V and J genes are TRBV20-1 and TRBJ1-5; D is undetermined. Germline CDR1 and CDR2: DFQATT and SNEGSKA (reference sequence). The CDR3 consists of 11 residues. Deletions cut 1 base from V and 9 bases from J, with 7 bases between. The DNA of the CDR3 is TGCAGTGCTAGAGGGGGAGGGCCCCAGCATTTT. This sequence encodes CSARGGGPQHF.

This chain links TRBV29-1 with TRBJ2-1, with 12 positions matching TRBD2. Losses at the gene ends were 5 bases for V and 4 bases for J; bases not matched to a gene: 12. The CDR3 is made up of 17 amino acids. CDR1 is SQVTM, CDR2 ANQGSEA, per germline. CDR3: CSVRLAGVLELYNEQFF. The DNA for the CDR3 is TGCAGCGTTAGACTAGCGGGAGTTTTGGAACTATACAATGAGCAGTTCTTC.

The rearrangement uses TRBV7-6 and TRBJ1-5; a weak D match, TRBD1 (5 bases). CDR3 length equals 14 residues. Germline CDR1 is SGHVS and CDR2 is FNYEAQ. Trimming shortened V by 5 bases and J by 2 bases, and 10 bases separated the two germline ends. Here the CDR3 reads CASSAGLGNQPQHF. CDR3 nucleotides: TGTGCCAGCAGCGCGGGGCTAGGCAATCAGCCCCAGCATTTT.

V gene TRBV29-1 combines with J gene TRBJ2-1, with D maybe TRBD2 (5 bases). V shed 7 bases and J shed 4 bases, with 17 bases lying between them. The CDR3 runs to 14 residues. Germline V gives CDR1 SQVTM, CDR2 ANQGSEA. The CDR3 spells CSALESTGYNEQFF. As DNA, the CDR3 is TGCAGCGCCCTCGAAAGCACGGGGTACAATGAGCAGTTCTTC.

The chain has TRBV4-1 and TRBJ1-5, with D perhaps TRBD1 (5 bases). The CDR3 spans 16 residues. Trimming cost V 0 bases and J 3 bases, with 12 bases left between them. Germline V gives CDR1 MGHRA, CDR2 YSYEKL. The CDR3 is CASSQEQVGLNQPQHF. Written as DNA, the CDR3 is TGCGCCAGCAGCCAAGAACAGGTGGGCCTCAATCAGCCCCAGCATTTT.

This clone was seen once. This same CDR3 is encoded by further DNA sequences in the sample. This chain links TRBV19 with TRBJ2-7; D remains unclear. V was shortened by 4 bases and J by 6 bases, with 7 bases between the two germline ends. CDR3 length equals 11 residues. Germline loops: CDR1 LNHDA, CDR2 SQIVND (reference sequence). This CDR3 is CASSTGREQYF. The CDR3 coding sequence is TGTGCCAGTAGTACAGGACGCGAGCAGTACTTC.

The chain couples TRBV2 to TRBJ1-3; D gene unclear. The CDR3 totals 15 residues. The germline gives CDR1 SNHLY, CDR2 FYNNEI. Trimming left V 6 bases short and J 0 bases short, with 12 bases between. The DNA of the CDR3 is TGTGCCAGCAGGTCCGGGTCGAGCTCTGGAAACACCATATATTTT. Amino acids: CASRSGSSSGNTIYF.

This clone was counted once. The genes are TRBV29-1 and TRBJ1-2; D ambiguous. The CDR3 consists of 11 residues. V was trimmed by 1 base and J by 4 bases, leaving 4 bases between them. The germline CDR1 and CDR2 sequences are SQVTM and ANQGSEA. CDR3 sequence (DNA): TGCAGCGTTGAAGCTCTCTATGGCTACACCTTC. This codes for CSVEALYGYTF.

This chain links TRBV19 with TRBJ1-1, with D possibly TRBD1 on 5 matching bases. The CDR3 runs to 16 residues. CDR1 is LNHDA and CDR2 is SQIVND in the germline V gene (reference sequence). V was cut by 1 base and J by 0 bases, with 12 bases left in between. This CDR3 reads CASSIAFGGMNTEAFF. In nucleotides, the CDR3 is TGTGCCAGTAGTATAGCCTTCGGGGGGATGAACACTGAAGCTTTCTTT.

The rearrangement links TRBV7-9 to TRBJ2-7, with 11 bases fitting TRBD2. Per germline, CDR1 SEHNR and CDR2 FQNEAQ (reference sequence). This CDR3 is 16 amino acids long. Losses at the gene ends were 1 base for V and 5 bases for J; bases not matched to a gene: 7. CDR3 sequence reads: CASSLDSGRARDEQYF. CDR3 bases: TGTGCCAGCAGCTTAGATAGCGGGAGGGCCAGGGACGAGCAGTACTTC.

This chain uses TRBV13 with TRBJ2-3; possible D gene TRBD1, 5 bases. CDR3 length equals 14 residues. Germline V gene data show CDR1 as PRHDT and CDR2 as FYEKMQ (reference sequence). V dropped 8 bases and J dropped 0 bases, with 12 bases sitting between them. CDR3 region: CASGSTESTDTQYF. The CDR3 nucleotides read TGTGCCAGCGGTTCGACAGAGAGCACAGATACGCAGTATTTT.

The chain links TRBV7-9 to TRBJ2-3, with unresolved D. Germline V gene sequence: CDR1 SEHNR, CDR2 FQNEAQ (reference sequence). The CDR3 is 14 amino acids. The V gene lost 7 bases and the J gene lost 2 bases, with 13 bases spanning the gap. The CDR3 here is CASNPDSYTDTQYF. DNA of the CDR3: TGTGCCAGCAACCCCGACTCTTACACAGATACGCAGTATTTT.

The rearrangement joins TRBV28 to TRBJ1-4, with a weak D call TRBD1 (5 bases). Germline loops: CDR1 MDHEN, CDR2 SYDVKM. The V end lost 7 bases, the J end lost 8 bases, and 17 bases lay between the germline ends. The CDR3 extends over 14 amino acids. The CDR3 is CASTNGAYGEKLFF. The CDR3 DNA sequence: TGTGCCAGCACCAACGGGGCGTACGGCGAAAAACTGTTTTTT.

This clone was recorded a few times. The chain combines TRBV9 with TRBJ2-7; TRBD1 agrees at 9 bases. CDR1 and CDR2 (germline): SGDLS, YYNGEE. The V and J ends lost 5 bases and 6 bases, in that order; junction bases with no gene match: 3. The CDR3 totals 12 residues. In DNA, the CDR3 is TGTGCCAGCAGGGGACAGGGTGGCGAGCAGTACTTC. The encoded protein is CASRGQGGEQYF.

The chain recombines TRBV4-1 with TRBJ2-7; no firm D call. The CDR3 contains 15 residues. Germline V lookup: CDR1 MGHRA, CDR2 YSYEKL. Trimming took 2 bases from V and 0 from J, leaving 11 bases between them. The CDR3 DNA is TGCGCCAGCAGCCAATTGTTGGGCAGCTCCTACGAGCAGTACTTC. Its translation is CASSQLLGSSYEQYF.